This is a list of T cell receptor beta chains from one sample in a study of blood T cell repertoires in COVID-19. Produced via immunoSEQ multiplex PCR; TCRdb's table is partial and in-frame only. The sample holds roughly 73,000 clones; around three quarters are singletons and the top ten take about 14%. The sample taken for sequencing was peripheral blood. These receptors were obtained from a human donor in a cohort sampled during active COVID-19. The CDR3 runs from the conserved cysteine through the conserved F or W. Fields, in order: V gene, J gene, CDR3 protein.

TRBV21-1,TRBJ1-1,CASSKEGLGTEAFF
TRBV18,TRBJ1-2,CASSPGQGYNYGYTF
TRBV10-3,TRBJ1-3,CAISAGRDGNTIYF
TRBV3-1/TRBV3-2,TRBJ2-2,CASSPQTGKTGELFF
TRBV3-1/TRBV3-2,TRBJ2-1,CASSQARAGGPNEQFF
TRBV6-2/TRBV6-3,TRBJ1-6,CASSYKGRSGSPLHF
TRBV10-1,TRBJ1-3,CASSKGPGQGTSGNTIYF
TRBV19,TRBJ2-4,CASSDFAVPYIQYF
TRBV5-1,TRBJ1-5,CASSRDTDQPQHF
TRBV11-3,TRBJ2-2,CASSPTGRNTGELFF
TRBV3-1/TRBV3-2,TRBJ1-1,CASSQDGGRAGFAFF
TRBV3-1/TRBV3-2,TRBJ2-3,CASSRRDYTDTQYF
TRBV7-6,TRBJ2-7,CASSFLAGPLYEQYF
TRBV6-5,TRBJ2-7,CASTYGRGGYEQYF
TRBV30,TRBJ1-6,CAWSVKQGDSPLHF
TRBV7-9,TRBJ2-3,CASNPGDGTDTQYF
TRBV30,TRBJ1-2,CAWRRRAGQGVYGYTF
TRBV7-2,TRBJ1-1,CASSLDRTNTEAFF
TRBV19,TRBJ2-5,CASSIRPQETQYF
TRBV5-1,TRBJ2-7,CASSSPGRSSYEQYF
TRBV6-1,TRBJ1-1,CASSEETGYTEAFF
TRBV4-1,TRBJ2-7,CASSQGGTGPYEQYF
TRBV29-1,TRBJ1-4,CSVNRGPKEKLFF
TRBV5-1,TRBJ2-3,CASSLGVAGLTDTQYF
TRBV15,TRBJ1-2,CATSLGTVAYGYTF
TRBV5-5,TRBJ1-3,CASSLSPGQSASGNTIYF
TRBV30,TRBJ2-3,CAWSKGERADTQYF
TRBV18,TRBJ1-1,CASSPGRVTEAFF
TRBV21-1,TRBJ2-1,CASSKEAGLAGGLVGEPSYNEQFF